A selection of T cell receptor beta chains follows, all from one sample in a study of early T cells in non-severe SARS-CoV-2 infection. Each CDR3 protein is one row after TCRdb ran MiXCR on the 5' RACE reads. The sample includes about 17,000 distinct CDR3 sequences, approximately 5.4% of them seen just once. The sample here was whole blood, taken at baseline. The receptors originated from an adult who was a healthcare worker with PCR-confirmed SARS-CoV-2 infection or an uninfected control (not recorded which). CDR3s include the opening cysteine and the closing phenylalanine or tryptophan. The order of the fields is clone size, J gene, D gene, V gene, CDR3 DNA, CDR3 protein. The D gene is left open where the match is weak. Some rows have no size entry. The others give once, few or many, or a class for an expanded clone.

medium-sized	TRBJ1-1	TRBD1	TRBV29-1	TGCAGCGCGGGACAGGCATCGAACACTGAAGCTTTCTTT	CSAGQASNTEAFF
many	TRBJ1-2	-	TRBV12-3/TRBV12-4	TGTGCCAGCAGTTTACAGGCCGGAACACTACCCACCTTC	CASSLQAGTLPTF
few	TRBJ1-2	-	TRBV11-3	TGTGCCAGCTACCCTTGCTATGGCTACACCTTC	CASYPCYGYTF
medium-sized	TRBJ2-2	-	TRBV7-9	TGTGCCAGCAGCCCGGACAGCCTGACCGGGGAGCTGTTTTTT	CASSPDSLTGELFF
many	TRBJ2-2	TRBD1	TRBV6-2/TRBV6-3	TGTGCCAGCGGGCGGAGCAGGGGGTTTAACACCGGGGAGCTGTTTTTT	CASGRSRGFNTGELFF
many	TRBJ2-7	TRBD1	TRBV7-8	TGTGCCAGCAGCTTAGCGCTTACAGGGGGTAACGAGCAGTACTTC	CASSLALTGGNEQYF
many	TRBJ2-1	-	TRBV5-1	TGCGCCAGCAGCTCTGACCCCTACCCCATATCGTACAATGAGCAGTTCTTC	CASSSDPYPISYNEQFF
many	TRBJ2-6	-	TRBV25-1	TGTGCCAGCAGTGAGGCCGCGGGGGCCAACGTCCTGACTTTC	CASSEAAGANVLTF
many	TRBJ1-1	-	TRBV18	TGTGCCAGCTCACCATCCGGGAGCACTGAAGCTTTCTTT	CASSPSGSTEAFF
-	TRBJ2-3	-	TRBV12-3/TRBV12-4	TGTGCCAGCAGGACAGGACATAGCACAGATACGCAGTATTTT	CASRTGHSTDTQYF
many	TRBJ1-1	-	TRBV6-5	TGTGCCAGCAGTTATAGGGAGGTTGGGACTGAAGCTTTCTTT	CASSYREVGTEAFF
many	TRBJ2-7	TRBD2	TRBV6-5	TGTGCCAGCAGTTCCCCCAGGCTAGCGGGCTACGAGCAGTACTTC	CASSSPRLAGYEQYF
many	TRBJ1-2	TRBD1	TRBV4-2	TGTGCCAGCAGCCTCGACTGGACAGGCAACTATGGCTACACCTTC	CASSLDWTGNYGYTF
few	TRBJ2-2	-	TRBV7-6	TGTGCCGGCCGAGCCCCTCTGGTGGACGGGGAGCTGTTTTTT	CAGRAPLVDGELFF
many	TRBJ2-7	TRBD1	TRBV4-2	TGTGCCAGCAGCGGAAGTCCGACAGGGCCCTACGAGCAGTACTTC	CASSGSPTGPYEQYF
few	TRBJ1-4	-	TRBV11-2	TGTGCCAGCAGCTTAGTCGGCGGTAATGAAAAACTGTTTTTT	CASSLVGGNEKLFF
many	TRBJ1-2	TRBD1	TRBV12-3/TRBV12-4	TGTGCCAGCAGTTTAACGACAGGGGGCTTCGGCTACACCTTC	CASSLTTGGFGYTF
many	TRBJ2-3	TRBD2	TRBV20-1	TGCAGTGCTTCTAGCGGGGGTCATGAAGATACGCAGTATTTT	CSASSGGHEDTQYF
many	TRBJ1-6	-	TRBV10-1	TGCGCCAGCAGTGAATCCAAATCACCCCTCCACTTT	CASSESKSPLHF
few	TRBJ2-1	-	TRBV6-2/TRBV6-3	TGTGCCAGCAGACCCCCCCAGGGGAGAAATGAGCAGTTCTTC	CASRPPQGRNEQFF
few	TRBJ2-3	-	TRBV7-8	TGTGCCAGCAGCCCATGGTTCAGCGGGAGCACAGATACGCAGTATTTT	CASSPWFSGSTDTQYF
many	TRBJ1-2	-	TRBV10-3	TGTGCCATCAGTGAGTCTTCGGGGGCAGGATATGGCTACACCTTC	CAISESSGAGYGYTF
few	TRBJ1-2	TRBD1	TRBV6-6	TGTGCCAGCAGTTACGACAGGGCTCGTGGCTACACCTTC	CASSYDRARGYTF
many	TRBJ2-5	-	TRBV6-2/TRBV6-3	TGTGCCAGCAGTTACGGTCCCCCAGGGCCGAAGACCCAGTACTTC	CASSYGPPGPKTQYF
-	TRBJ2-7	-	TRBV19	TGTGCCACCCAGGGGTTTCGGAACGAGCAGTACTTC	CATQGFRNEQYF
-	TRBJ2-3	TRBD2	TRBV7-8	TGTGCCAGCAGCCACCAGCCCCCCTTACTAGCGGGGTTCTCAGATACGCAGTATTTT	CASSHQPPLLAGFSDTQYF
many	TRBJ1-4	-	TRBV7-2	TGTGCCAGCAGCCTACTCCTTATGGGTAAAAAACTGTTTTTT	CASSLLLMGKKLFF
many	TRBJ2-1	-	TRBV7-2	TGTGCCAGCACCCTAGCTGATGAGCAGTTCTTC	CASTLADEQFF
many	TRBJ1-2	-	TRBV11-2	TGTGCCAGCGTCGGATTAGTCGGATATGGCTACACCTTC	CASVGLVGYGYTF
many	TRBJ1-1	-	TRBV18	TGTGCCAGCTCACCCGGACAGGAAGCTTTCTTT	CASSPGQEAFF
many	TRBJ1-1	TRBD1	TRBV6-5	TGTGCCAGCAGACCCGTTTCTACAGGGGCCACTGAAGCTTTCTTT	CASRPVSTGATEAFF
medium-sized	TRBJ1-5	-	TRBV7-2	TGTGCCAGCAGCTTAAAGGGATGGCCCCAGCATTTT	CASSLKGWPQHF
many	TRBJ2-3	TRBD2	TRBV23-1	TGCGCCAGCAGTCAACTGAACCCCGGACTAGCGGCTAGCACAGATACGCAGTATTTT	CASSQLNPGLAASTDTQYF
many	TRBJ2-1	TRBD1	TRBV6-1	TGTGCCAGCAAAGGGACAGCTCGTTCCTACAATGAGCAGTTCTTC	CASKGTARSYNEQFF
many	TRBJ1-1	-	TRBV6-5	TGTGCCAGCAGTTACTCCCGGGACCAGAAGTTGGCTTTCTTT	CASSYSRDQKLAFF
few	TRBJ2-1	TRBD1	TRBV29-1	TGCAGCGTTGAAAGAGGTGACAGGGACTACAATGAGCAGTTCTTC	CSVERGDRDYNEQFF
-	TRBJ2-7	TRBD2	TRBV7-9	TGTGCCAGCAGACCACCGGGAGGATTCTACGAGCAGTACTTC	CASRPPGGFYEQYF
-	TRBJ2-4	-	TRBV7-3	TGTGCCAGCAGCTTTTTGCCGGGCCGGTACTTC	CASSFLPGRYF
many	TRBJ2-1	TRBD1	TRBV10-3	TGTGCCATCAGAAAAACAGGGGGCAGGTACTCTGATGAGCAGTTCTTC	CAIRKTGGRYSDEQFF
many	TRBJ1-4	-	TRBV14	TGTGCCAGCAGCGACGGGGAAAAACTGTTTTTT	CASSDGEKLFF
many	TRBJ1-4	TRBD1	TRBV27	TGTGCCGTGGGACAGTCATTTGAAAAACTGTTTTTT	CAVGQSFEKLFF
many	TRBJ1-2	-	TRBV6-5	TGTGCCAGCAGTTACTCCGAGGCCGGGCCCTATGGCTACACCTTC	CASSYSEAGPYGYTF
many	TRBJ2-4	-	TRBV3-1	TGTGCCAGCAGCCAAGGGGGGGTTGGAGGAAACATTCAGTACTTC	CASSQGGVGGNIQYF
few	TRBJ2-2	TRBD1	TRBV7-6	TGTGCCAGCAGTTGGGACAGGGAGACCGGGGAGCTGTTTTTT	CASSWDRETGELFF
-	TRBJ1-2	-	TRBV2	TGTGCCAGCACCAGATCTGGGGTTGTGAACTATGGCTACACCTTC	CASTRSGVVNYGYTF
many	TRBJ2-7	TRBD1	TRBV3-1	TGTGCCAGCAGCCAAACGGGGCAGGGGGCGGACGAGCAGTACTTC	CASSQTGQGADEQYF
many	TRBJ1-1	TRBD1	TRBV11-1	TGTGCCAGCAGCCCCCGGGACAGGGGAGGGAGCACTGAAGCTTTCTTT	CASSPRDRGGSTEAFF
many	TRBJ1-1	-	TRBV29-1	TGCAGCGTTACAGAACCACTGAACACTGAAGCTTTCTTT	CSVTEPLNTEAFF
medium-sized	TRBJ2-7	-	TRBV6-6	TGTGCCAGCAGTTTTACCTCATTGAACTACGAGCAGTACTTC	CASSFTSLNYEQYF
many	TRBJ2-7	-	TRBV20-1	TGCAGTGCTCTGACAGTTGGCTACGAGCAGTACTTC	CSALTVGYEQYF
many	TRBJ2-2	-	TRBV3-1	TGTGCCAGCAGCCACCGTCCAACCGGGGAGCTGTTTTTT	CASSHRPTGELFF
many	TRBJ2-1	TRBD2	TRBV20-1	TGCAGTGCAAACAGCGGGGGTAGTCCCTACAATGAGCAGTTCTTC	CSANSGGSPYNEQFF
many	TRBJ2-7	-	TRBV12-3/TRBV12-4	TGTGCCAGCAGTCGCGACATCTACGAGCAGTACTTC	CASSRDIYEQYF
medium-sized	TRBJ2-5	TRBD2	TRBV11-2	TGTGCCAGCAGCTTAGCTAGCGGGGAATGGGGGACCCAGTACTTC	CASSLASGEWGTQYF
many	TRBJ2-3	-	TRBV12-3/TRBV12-4	TGTGCCAGCAGTTACCCCGGGGACGCAGATACGCAGTATTTT	CASSYPGDADTQYF